This TCR beta chain was retrieved from a study of blood T cell repertoires in COVID-19. At the level of the study: Both acute and convalescent COVID-19 samples were obtained from the United States, Italy and Spain. Nucleic acid was either cDNA or gDNA, and it came from T cells, B-cell-depleted T cells, or PBMCs.

This clone came up many times. The CDR3 contains 15 residues. CDR1 MGHRA and CDR2 YSYEKL come from the germline V gene. Losses at the gene ends were 1 base for V and 5 bases for J; bases not matched to a gene: 4. Per the original data handling: Reference gene primer amplification gave nucleated cell count estimates. Profiled with immunoSEQ multiplex PCR; TCRdb holds only in-frame clones, not every one. V and J calls and clone size are as listed in that table; D and trimming were resolved from the DNA. The table includes 45,000 to 55,000 clones, roughly 70% detected once. The clonotype originates from a woman in her 70s with acute or convalescent COVID-19. Specimen: peripheral blood. The rearrangement uses TRBV4-1 and TRBJ1-4, with 7 bases that match TRBD1. CDR3: CASSQVAGGNEKLFF. The CDR3 DNA follows: TGCGCCAGCAGCCAAGTGGCAGGGGGAAATGAAAAACTGTTTTTT.